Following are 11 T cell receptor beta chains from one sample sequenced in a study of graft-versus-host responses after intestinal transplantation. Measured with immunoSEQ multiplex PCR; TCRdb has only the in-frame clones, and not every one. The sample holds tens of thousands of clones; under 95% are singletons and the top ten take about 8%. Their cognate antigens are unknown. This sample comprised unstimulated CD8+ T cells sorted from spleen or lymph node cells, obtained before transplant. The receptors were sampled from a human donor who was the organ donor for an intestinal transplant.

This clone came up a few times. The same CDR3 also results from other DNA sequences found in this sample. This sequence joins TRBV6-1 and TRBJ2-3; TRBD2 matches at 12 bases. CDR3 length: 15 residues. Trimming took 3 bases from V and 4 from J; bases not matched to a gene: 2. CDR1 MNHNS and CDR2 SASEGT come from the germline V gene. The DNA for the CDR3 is TGTGCCAGCAGTGAGCTAGCGGGGGGGCCAGATACGCAGTATTTT. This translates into CASSELAGGPDTQYF.

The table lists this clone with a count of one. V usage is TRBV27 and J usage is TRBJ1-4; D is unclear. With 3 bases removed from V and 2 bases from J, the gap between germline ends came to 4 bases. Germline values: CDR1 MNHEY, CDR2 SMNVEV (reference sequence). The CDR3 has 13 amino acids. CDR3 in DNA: TGTGCCAGCAGTTTGAACACTAATGAAAAACTGTTTTTT. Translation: CASSLNTNEKLFF. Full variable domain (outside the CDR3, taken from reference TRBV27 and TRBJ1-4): EAQVTQNPRYLITVTGKKLTVTCSQNMNHEYMSWYRQDPGLGLRQIYYSMNVEVTDKGDVPEGYKVSRKEKRNFPLILESPSPNQTSLYFCASSLNTNEKLFFGSGTQLSVL.

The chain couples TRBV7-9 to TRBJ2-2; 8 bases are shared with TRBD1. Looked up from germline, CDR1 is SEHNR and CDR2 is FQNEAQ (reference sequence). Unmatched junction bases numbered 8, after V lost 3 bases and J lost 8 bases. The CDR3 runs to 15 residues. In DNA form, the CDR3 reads TGTGCCAGCAGCTTTCCCGGACAGGGCAAAGGGGAGCTGTTTTTT. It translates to CASSFPGQGKGELFF. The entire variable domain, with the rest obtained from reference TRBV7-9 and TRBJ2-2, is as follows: DTGVSQNPRHKITKRGQNVTFRCDPISEHNRLYWYRQTLGQGPEFLTYFQNEAQLEKSRLLSDRFSAERPKGSFSTLEIQRTEQGDSAMYLCASSFPGQGKGELFFGEGSRLTVL.

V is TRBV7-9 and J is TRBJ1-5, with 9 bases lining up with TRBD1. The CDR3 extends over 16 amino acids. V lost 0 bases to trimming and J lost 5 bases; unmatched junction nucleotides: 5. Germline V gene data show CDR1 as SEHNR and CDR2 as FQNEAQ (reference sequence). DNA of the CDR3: TGTGCCAGCAGCTTAGCAACAGGGGGCGAGGATCAGCCCCAGCATTTT. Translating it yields CASSLATGGEDQPQHF.

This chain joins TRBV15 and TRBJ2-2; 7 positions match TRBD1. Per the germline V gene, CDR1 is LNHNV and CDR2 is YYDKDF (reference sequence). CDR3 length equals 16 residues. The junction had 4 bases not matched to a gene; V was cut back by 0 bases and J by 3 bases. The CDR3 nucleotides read TGTGCCACCAGCAGAGACAGGGGGATGTACACCGGGGAGCTGTTTTTT. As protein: CATSRDRGMYTGELFF.

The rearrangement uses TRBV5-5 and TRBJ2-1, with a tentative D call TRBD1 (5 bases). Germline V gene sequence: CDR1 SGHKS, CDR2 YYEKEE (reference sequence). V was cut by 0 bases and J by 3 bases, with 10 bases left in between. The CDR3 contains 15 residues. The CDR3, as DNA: TGTGCCAGCAGCTTGGTTCAGGGTTACTACAATGAGCAGTTCTTC. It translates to CASSLVQGYYNEQFF.

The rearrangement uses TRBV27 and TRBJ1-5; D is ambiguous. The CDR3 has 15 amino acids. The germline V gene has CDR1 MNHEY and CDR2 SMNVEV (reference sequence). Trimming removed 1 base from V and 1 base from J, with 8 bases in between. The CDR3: CASSLYPASNQPQHF. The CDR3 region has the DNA TGTGCCAGCAGTTTATATCCCGCGAGCAATCAGCCCCAGCATTTT.

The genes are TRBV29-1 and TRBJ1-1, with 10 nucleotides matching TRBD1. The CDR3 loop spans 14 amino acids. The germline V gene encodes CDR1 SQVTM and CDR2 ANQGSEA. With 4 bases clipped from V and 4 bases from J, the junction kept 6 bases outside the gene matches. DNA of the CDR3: TGCAGCGTTGTGAGGACAGGGGGAAGCACTGAAGCTTTCTTT. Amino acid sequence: CSVVRTGGSTEAFF.

CDR3 region: CATSRDLGIKRKNTGELFF. In DNA, the CDR3 is TGTGCCACCAGCAGAGATCTTGGAATAAAGCGGAAGAACACCGGGGAGCTGTTTTTT. The chain combines TRBV15 with TRBJ2-2, with D possibly TRBD2 on 5 matching bases. The CDR3 sequence is 19 residues long. Looked up from germline, CDR1 is LNHNV and CDR2 is YYDKDF (reference sequence). V was trimmed by 0 bases and J by 1 base, leaving 18 bases between them.

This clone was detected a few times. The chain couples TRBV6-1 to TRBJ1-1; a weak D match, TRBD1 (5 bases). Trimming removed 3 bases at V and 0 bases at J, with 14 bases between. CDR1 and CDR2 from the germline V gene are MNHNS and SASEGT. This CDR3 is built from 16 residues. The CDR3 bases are TGTGCCAGCAGTGACAGGGAGGAGGCCCTGAACACTGAAGCTTTCTTT. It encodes CASSDREEALNTEAFF.

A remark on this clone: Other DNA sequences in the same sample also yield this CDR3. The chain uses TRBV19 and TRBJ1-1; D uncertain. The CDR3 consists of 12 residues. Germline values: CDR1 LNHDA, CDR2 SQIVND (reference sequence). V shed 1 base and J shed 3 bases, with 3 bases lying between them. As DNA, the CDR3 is TGTGCCAGTAGTATAGGCTACACTGAAGCTTTCTTT. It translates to CASSIGYTEAFF.